This T cell receptor beta chain was recovered during a study of blood T cell repertoires in COVID-19. At the level of the study: The United States, Italy and Spain were the sources of the acute and convalescent COVID-19 samples. Nucleic acid was either cDNA or gDNA, and it came from T cells, B-cell-depleted T cells, or PBMCs.

The V end lost 3 bases, the J end lost 7 bases, and 10 bases lay between the germline ends. Germline V gives CDR1 LNHDA, CDR2 SQIVND (reference sequence). This CDR3 has 13 residues. Study processing details: Estimates of nucleated cell counts were drawn from the amplification of reference gene primers. Measured with immunoSEQ multiplex PCR; TCRdb has only the in-frame clones, and not every one. V and J calls and clone size follow that table, whereas D and trimming were derived from the DNA. The sample records approximately 150,000 clones, under 90% being singletons. This TCR was sampled from a man aged 65 to 79 who had recovered from COVID-19. Sequencing was carried out using peripheral blood. The J gene is TRBJ2-1, the V gene TRBV19; D remains ambiguous. In DNA form, the CDR3 reads TGTGCCAGTAGTATGTGGGCTGCAAATGAGCAGTTCTTC. Amino acids: CASSMWAANEQFF.